This TCR beta chain appears in the sequencing data of a study of shared clonotypes between healthy human individuals. General study points: Clonotype sharing among the donors was expected to vary with sequencing depth.

In the case of this clone: What it binds is not known.

With 0 bases removed from V and 0 bases from J, the gap between germline ends came to 13 bases. The germline CDR1 and CDR2 sequences are SGHDT and YYEEEE. CDR3 length: 18 residues. At a deep level, the assay was run. The table came from immunoSEQ multiplex PCR; TCRdb's copy has only in-frame clones and leaves some out. The sample holds 650,000 to 750,000 clones, more than 70% seen once. The chain employs TRBV5-6 and TRBJ2-6; possible D gene TRBD2, 5 bases. Specimen: memory CD4+ T cells sorted from blood. Stated subset: CD45RA-negative fraction. The clonotype was recovered from a woman in her twenties or thirties in good health. The CDR3 is CASSLEWTVSSGANVLTF. CDR3 nucleotide sequence: TGTGCCAGCAGCTTGGAATGGACTGTCAGCTCTGGGGCCAACGTCCTGACTTTC.